Listed below are T cell receptor beta chains from one sample, sequenced in a study of blood T cell repertoires in COVID-19. The method was immunoSEQ multiplex PCR; TCRdb's version includes in-frame clones alone and lacks a portion of them. The sample consists of about 130,000 clones, about 80% of them appearing once. Sequencing was carried out using peripheral blood. Source of these receptors: an elderly woman with acute or convalescent COVID-19. Each CDR3 is given with its conserved first and last residue. The D gene is left open where the match is weak. Where a row states a size, it is once, few, many or the class of an expanded clone; other rows omit it.

-	once	TRBV12-5	TRBJ1-4	CASGLSGGRGEKLFF	TGTGCTAGTGGTTTGTCCGGGGGTCGTGGTGAAAAACTGTTTTTT
-	-	TRBV6-5	TRBJ2-7	CASTQGHEQYF	TGTGCCAGCACACAGGGCCACGAGCAGTACTTC
-	-	TRBV10-3	TRBJ1-1	CAIREGQTEAFF	TGTGCCATCAGGGAGGGGCAAACTGAAGCTTTCTTT
-	-	TRBV5-1	TRBJ2-3	CASSSQGTDTQYF	TGCGCCAGCAGCTCACAGGGAACAGATACGCAGTATTTT
-	-	TRBV7-3	TRBJ2-3	CASSFREGDTQYF	TGTGCCAGCAGCTTCCGAGAGGGAGATACGCAGTATTTT
-	-	TRBV5-1	TRBJ2-3	CASSLAGVFTDTQYF	TGCGCCAGCAGCTTGGCCGGGGTGTTCACAGATACGCAGTATTTT
TRBD2	-	TRBV2	TRBJ2-5	CASSGISGGMRETQYF	TGTGCCAGCAGTGGGATTAGCGGGGGGATGAGAGAGACCCAGTACTTC
-	few	TRBV3-1/TRBV3-2	TRBJ2-2	CASSQVSRGANTGELFF	TGTGCCAGCAGCCAAGTCTCCCGGGGGGCAAACACCGGGGAGCTGTTTTTT
-	-	TRBV6-1	TRBJ1-2	CASSEMVRGYGYTF	TGTGCCAGCAGTGAAATGGTACGGGGCTATGGCTACACCTTC
TRBD1	-	TRBV3-1/TRBV3-2	TRBJ1-2	CASSQVPGGVGYTF	TGTGCCAGCAGCCAAGTACCAGGGGGCGTGGGCTACACCTTC
-	-	TRBV19	TRBJ1-5	CASSNPRQDSQPQHF	TGTGCCAGTAGTAACCCCAGACAGGATAGTCAGCCCCAGCATTTT
TRBD1	-	TRBV6-6	TRBJ1-2	CASRTGGADYGYTF	TGTGCCAGCAGAACAGGGGGCGCTGACTATGGCTACACCTTC
TRBD1	-	TRBV19	TRBJ2-2	CASSMSSGGDTGELFF	TGTGCCAGTAGTATGTCGTCAGGGGGAGACACCGGGGAGCTGTTTTTT
TRBD2	few	TRBV6-5	TRBJ2-3	CASSLAGGNTDTQYF	TGTGCCAGCAGCCTAGCGGGGGGGAACACAGATACGCAGTATTTT
-	-	TRBV27	TRBJ1-4	CASSRASGEKLFF	TGTGCCAGCAGCAGGGCATCTGGAGAAAAACTGTTTTTT
TRBD1	-	TRBV18	TRBJ1-2	CASSLWTGDYGYTF	TGTGCCAGCTCACTATGGACAGGGGACTATGGCTACACCTTC
-	-	TRBV24-1	TRBJ1-2	CATSDSYRDYGYTF	TGTGCCACCAGTGATTCGTACAGGGACTATGGCTACACCTTC
-	-	TRBV19	TRBJ2-7	CASSPQIGAGEQYF	TGTGCCAGTAGTCCCCAAATAGGGGCTGGCGAGCAGTACTTC
-	-	TRBV7-3	TRBJ2-5	CASSLTFQETQYF	TGTGCCAGCAGCTTGACTTTCCAAGAGACCCAGTACTTC
-	-	TRBV18	TRBJ1-3	CASSPDRGNTIYF	TGTGCCAGCTCACCCGACAGGGGAAACACCATATATTTT
TRBD1	-	TRBV19	TRBJ1-4	CASKNDRGQGEKLFF	TGTGCCAGTAAAAACGACAGGGGGCAAGGTGAAAAACTGTTTTTT
-	-	TRBV18	TRBJ1-1	CASSPAPGNTEAFF	TGTGCCAGCTCACCTGCTCCCGGGAACACTGAAGCTTTCTTT
TRBD2	few	TRBV3-1/TRBV3-2	TRBJ2-2	CASSPTSGGTGELFF	TGTGCCAGCAGCCCGACTAGCGGGGGGACCGGGGAGCTGTTTTTT
-	-	TRBV7-9	TRBJ1-4	CASSLAPTLKNEKLFF	TGTGCCAGCAGCTTAGCGCCCACCCTAAAGAATGAAAAACTGTTTTTT
-	-	TRBV5-8	TRBJ1-2	CASSLRQRSLGYTF	TGTGCCAGCAGCTTGCGCCAGCGCTCTCTAGGCTACACCTTC
TRBD1	-	TRBV7-2	TRBJ1-2	CASSSTGDGSYTF	TGTGCCAGCAGCTCGACAGGGGACGGAAGCTACACCTTC
TRBD2	-	TRBV4-1	TRBJ2-5	CASSPRIGQAGGQETQYF	TGCGCCAGCAGCCCAAGAATAGGTCAAGCGGGGGGCCAAGAGACCCAGTACTTC
-	-	TRBV19	TRBJ1-4	CASSTRGTADNEKLFF	TGTGCCAGTAGTACTAGAGGGACTGCTGACAATGAAAAACTGTTTTTT
-	-	TRBV3-1/TRBV3-2	TRBJ1-1	CASSQGGTGVAFF	TGTGCCAGCAGCCAGGGGGGAACTGGGGTGGCTTTCTTT
-	-	TRBV5-5	TRBJ2-5	CASSFGGEETQYF	TGTGCCAGCAGCTTCGGTGGAGAAGAGACCCAGTACTTC
TRBD1	-	TRBV19	TRBJ1-4	CASTLRTGGREKLFF	TGTGCCAGTACCCTACGAACAGGGGGCCGAGAAAAACTGTTTTTT
TRBD2	-	TRBV30	TRBJ2-3	CAWRPAIGGGRDTQYF	TGTGCCTGGAGGCCGGCGATTGGCGGGGGGAGGGATACGCAGTATTTT
-	-	TRBV7-9	TRBJ1-5	CASSPRAGVDQPQHF	TGTGCCAGCAGCCCAAGGGCAGGGGTCGATCAGCCCCAGCATTTT
-	-	TRBV19	TRBJ1-5	CASSQVYNQPQHF	TGTGCCAGTAGTCAGGTTTACAATCAGCCCCAGCATTTT
-	-	TRBV9	TRBJ1-6	CASSVGRDSPLHF	TGTGCCAGCAGCGTAGGAAGAGATTCACCCCTCCACTTT
-	-	TRBV4-2	TRBJ1-4	CASSQEGSLQEKLFF	TGTGCCAGCAGCCAAGAGGGCTCCCTGCAAGAAAAACTGTTTTTT
TRBD1	-	TRBV13	TRBJ2-7	CASNSPGQGRYEQYF	TGTGCCAGCAACTCCCCGGGACAGGGGAGGTACGAGCAGTACTTC
-	once	TRBV6-1	TRBJ1-6	CASSEQGTGSPLHF	TGTGCCAGCAGTGAACAGGGGACGGGTTCACCCCTCCACTTT
-	-	TRBV20-1	TRBJ1-1	CSAPVEVQAFF	TGCAGTGCGCCGGTGGAGGTGCAAGCTTTCTTT
-	-	TRBV2	TRBJ2-3	CASSGGQVTDTQYF	TGTGCCAGCAGTGGGGGGCAGGTTACAGATACGCAGTATTTT
TRBD2	once	TRBV5-1	TRBJ2-3	CASSLGTSGGAGTDTQYF	TGCGCCAGCAGCCTAGGGACTAGCGGGGGGGCCGGAACAGATACGCAGTATTTT
-	-	TRBV29-1	TRBJ1-2	CSGVQGSNYGYTF	TGCAGCGGGGTCCAGGGTTCTAACTATGGCTACACCTTC
TRBD1	-	TRBV2	TRBJ1-2	CASRLMDRDYGYTF	TGTGCCAGCAGATTAATGGACAGGGATTATGGCTACACCTTC